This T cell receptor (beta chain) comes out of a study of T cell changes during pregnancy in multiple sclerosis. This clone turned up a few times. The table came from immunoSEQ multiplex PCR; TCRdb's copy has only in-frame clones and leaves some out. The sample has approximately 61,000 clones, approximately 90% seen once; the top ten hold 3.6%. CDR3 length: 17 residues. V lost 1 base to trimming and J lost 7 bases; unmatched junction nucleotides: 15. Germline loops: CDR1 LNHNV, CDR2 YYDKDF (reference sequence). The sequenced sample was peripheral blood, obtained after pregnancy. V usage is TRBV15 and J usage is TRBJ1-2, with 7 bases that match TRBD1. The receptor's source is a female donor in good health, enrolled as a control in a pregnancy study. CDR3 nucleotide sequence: TGTGCCACCAGCAGAGCTCATACAGGGGTTTCGGCTTCTGGCTACACCTTC. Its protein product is CATSRAHTGVSASGYTF. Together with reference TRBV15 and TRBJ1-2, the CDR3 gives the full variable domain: DAMVIQNPRYQVTQFGKPVTLSCSQTLNHNVMYWYQQKSSQAPKLLFHYYDKDFNNEADTPDNFQSRRPNTSFCFLDIRSPGLGDTAMYLCATSRAHTGVSASGYTFGSGTRLTVV.